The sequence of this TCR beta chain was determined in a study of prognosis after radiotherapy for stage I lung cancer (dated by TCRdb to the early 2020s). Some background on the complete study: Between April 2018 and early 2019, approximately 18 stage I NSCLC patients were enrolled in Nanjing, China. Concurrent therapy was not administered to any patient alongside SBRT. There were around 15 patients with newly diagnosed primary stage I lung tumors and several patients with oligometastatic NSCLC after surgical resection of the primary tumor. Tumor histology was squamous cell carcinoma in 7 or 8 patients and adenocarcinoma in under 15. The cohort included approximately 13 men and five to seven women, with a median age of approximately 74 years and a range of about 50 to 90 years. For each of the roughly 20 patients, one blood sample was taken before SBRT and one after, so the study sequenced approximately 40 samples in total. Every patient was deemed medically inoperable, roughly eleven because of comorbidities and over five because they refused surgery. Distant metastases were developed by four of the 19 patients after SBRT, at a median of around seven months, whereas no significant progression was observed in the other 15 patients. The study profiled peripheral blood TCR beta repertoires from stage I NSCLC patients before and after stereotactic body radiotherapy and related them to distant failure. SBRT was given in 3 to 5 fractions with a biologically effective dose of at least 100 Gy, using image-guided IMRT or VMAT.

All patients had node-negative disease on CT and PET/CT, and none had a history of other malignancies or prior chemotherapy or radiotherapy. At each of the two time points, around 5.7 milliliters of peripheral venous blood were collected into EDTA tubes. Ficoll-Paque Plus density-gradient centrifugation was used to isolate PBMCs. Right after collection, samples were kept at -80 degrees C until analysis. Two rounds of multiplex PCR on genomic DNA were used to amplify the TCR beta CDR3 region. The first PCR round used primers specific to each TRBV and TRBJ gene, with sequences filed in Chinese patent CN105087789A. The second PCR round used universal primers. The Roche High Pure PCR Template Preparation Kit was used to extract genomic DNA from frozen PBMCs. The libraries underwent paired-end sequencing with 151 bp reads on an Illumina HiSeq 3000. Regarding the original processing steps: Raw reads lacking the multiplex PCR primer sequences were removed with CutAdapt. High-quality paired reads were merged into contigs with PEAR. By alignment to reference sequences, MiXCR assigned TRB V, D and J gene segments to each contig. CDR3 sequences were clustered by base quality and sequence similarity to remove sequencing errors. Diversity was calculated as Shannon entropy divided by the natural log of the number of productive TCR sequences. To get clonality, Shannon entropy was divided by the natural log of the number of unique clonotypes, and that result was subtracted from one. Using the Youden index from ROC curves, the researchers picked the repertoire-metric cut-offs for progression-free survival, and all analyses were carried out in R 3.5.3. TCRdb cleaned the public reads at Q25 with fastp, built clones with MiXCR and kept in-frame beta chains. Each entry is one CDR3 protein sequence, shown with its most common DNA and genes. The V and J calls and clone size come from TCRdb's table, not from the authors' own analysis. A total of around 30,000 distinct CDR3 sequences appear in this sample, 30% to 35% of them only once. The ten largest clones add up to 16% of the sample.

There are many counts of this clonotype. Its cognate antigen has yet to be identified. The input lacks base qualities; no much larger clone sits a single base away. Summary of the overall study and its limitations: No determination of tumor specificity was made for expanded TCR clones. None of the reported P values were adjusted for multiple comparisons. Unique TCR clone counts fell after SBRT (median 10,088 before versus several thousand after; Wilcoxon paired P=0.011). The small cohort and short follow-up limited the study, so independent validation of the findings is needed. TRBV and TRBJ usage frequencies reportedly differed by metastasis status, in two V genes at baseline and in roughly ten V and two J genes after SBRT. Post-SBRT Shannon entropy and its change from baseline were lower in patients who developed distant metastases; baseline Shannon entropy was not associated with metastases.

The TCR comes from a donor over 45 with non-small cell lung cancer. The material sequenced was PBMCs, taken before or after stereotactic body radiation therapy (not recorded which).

The sequenced DNA is TGTGCCAGCAGCCAAGACCATGGACAGGTGGGGCTGGAGACCCAGTACTTC. Its coded protein is CASSQDHGQVGLETQYF. Recombination connected TRBV3-1 to TRBJ2-5; 7 bases in between match TRBD1. Trimming takes 0 bases off V and 5 bases off J; junction bases not matched to a gene: 12. Taken from cysteine to phenylalanine, the CDR3 has 17 residues. Only the CDR3 portion is preserved as DNA: 51 bases, with reading frame beginning at the first base. CDR1 and CDR2 (LGHDT, YNNKEL) derive from the germline V gene (reference sequence).